The 14 T cell receptor beta chains reported below all come from one sample, sequenced in a study of response to subunit inactivated influenza vaccine. MiXCR was run by TCRdb on the RT-PCR reads, yielding one entry per CDR3 protein. The data hold some 640,000 distinct CDR3 sequences, with approximately 15% observed a single time. The source material was PBMCs from blood, sampled around 15 days before vaccination. Every receptor here comes from a man between 50 and 59 years old who received an inactivated influenza vaccine.

In this sample, this clonotype turned up a few times. The chain joins TRBV12-3 or TRBV12-4 to TRBJ1-5; no reliable D call. The CDR3 is 13 amino acids. V lost 7 bases to trimming and J lost 7 bases, with 14 bases between them. CDR3 nucleotide sequence: TGTGCCAGCATCAAACACCCAGGCCAGCCCCAGCATTTT. It specifies CASIKHPGQPQHF.

This clonotype was seen a handful of times. The rearrangement joins TRBV14 to TRBJ1-1, with D hard to call. V was cut by 4 bases and J by 6 bases, with 15 bases left in between. Per germline, CDR1 SGHDN and CDR2 FVKESK. The CDR3 spans 14 residues. As DNA, the CDR3 is TGTGCCAGCAGCCCCCGGACGAATCGGGCTGAAGCTTTCTTT. Its protein is CASSPRTNRAEAFF.

This clonotype was detected only a few times. The chain is built from TRBV5-6 and TRBJ2-1; unclear D gene. Germline assignment: CDR1 SGHDT and CDR2 YYEEEE. This CDR3 has 14 amino acids. Trimming shortened V by 0 bases and J by 9 bases, and 13 bases separated the two germline ends. The chain's CDR3 is CASSLDQPRGEQFF. DNA for the CDR3: TGTGCCAGCAGCTTGGATCAACCGCGTGGTGAGCAGTTCTTC.

The gene calls are TRBV7-2 and TRBJ2-5, with a weak D call TRBD2 (6 bases). V dropped 5 bases and J dropped 4 bases, with 14 bases sitting between them. CDR1 is SGHTA and CDR2 is FQGNSA in the germline V gene. The length of the CDR3 is 14 residues. The CDR3 is CASSPQLASETQYF. The CDR3 DNA is TGTGCCAGCAGCCCTCAACTAGCTTCAGAGACCCAGTACTTC.

This clonotype has a count of ten or more. The J gene is TRBJ2-1, the V gene TRBV5-1; D not resolved. The ends were cut back, 0 bases at V and 6 bases at J, with 10 bases in the middle. Germline lookup yields CDR1 SGHRS and CDR2 YFSETQ. There are 14 residues in the CDR3. CDR3 loop: CASSLAQATNEQFF. CDR3 sequence (DNA): TGCGCCAGCAGCTTGGCCCAAGCTACCAATGAGCAGTTCTTC. The complete variable domain, with remaining parts taken from reference TRBV5-1 and TRBJ2-1, reads KAGVTQTPRYLIKTRGQQVTLSCSPISGHRSVSWYQQTPGQGLQFLFEYFSETQRNKGNFPGRFSGRQFSNSRSEMNVSTLELGDSALYLCASSLAQATNEQFFGPGTRLTVL.

This clonotype was recorded a few times. V gene TRBV10-3 combines with J gene TRBJ2-3; 8 nucleotides match TRBD2. This CDR3 is built from 15 residues. The germline gives CDR1 ENHRY, CDR2 SYGVKD. The J segment lost 1 base and the V segment lost 3 bases, leaving 3 bases of the junction unmatched. CDR3 amino acids: CAISDSAGGTDTQYF. The CDR3 nucleotides read TGTGCCATCAGTGATTCAGCGGGAGGCACAGATACGCAGTATTTT.

This clonotype appeared many times. The V call is TRBV5-1, the J call TRBJ2-2, with no clear D. V lost 1 base, J lost 0 bases, and 7 bases lay in between. The CDR3 consists of 15 residues. Germline CDR1 reads SGHRS; CDR2 reads YFSETQ. The CDR3 here is CASSLTVSNTGELFF. Written as DNA, the CDR3 is TGCGCCAGCAGCTTGACAGTTTCGAACACCGGGGAGCTGTTTTTT.

V is TRBV5-5 and J is TRBJ2-1; 7 positions agree with TRBD2. Germline V lookup: CDR1 SGHKS, CDR2 YYEKEE (reference sequence). Trimming took 0 bases from V and 2 from J; bases not matched to a gene: 8. The CDR3 runs 17 residues. The CDR3 sequence: CASSLALRGRPYNEQFF. CDR3 coding DNA: TGTGCCAGCAGCTTGGCCTTGCGGGGGAGGCCCTACAATGAGCAGTTCTTC.

This clonotype was observed at least ten times. The V gene is TRBV5-1, the J gene TRBJ1-5; a possible D gene is TRBD1 (5 bases). The CDR3 has 15 residues. Trimming removed 0 bases from V and 2 bases from J, with 9 bases in between. Germline lookup yields CDR1 SGHRS and CDR2 YFSETQ. For the CDR3, the DNA is TGCGCCAGCAGCTTGGCGGGGGACGGCAATCAGCCCCAGCATTTT. Its protein product is CASSLAGDGNQPQHF.

This clonotype showed up just a few times. The V and J genes are TRBV30 and TRBJ1-2; no definite D call. The germline V gene has CDR1 GTSNPN and CDR2 SVGIG (reference sequence). The CDR3 has 12 amino acids. V lost 3 bases, J lost 7 bases, and 12 bases lay in between. The CDR3 spells CAWSGAGSGYTF. The CDR3 nucleotides are TGTGCCTGGAGCGGCGCGGGGTCTGGCTACACCTTC. The full variable domain, its missing parts supplied by reference TRBV30 and TRBJ1-2, is SQTIHQWPATLVQPVGSPLSLECTVEGTSNPNLYWYRQAAGRGLQLLFYSVGIGQISSEVPQNLSASRPQDRQFILSSKKLLLSDSGFYLCAWSGAGSGYTFGSGTRLTVV.

This clonotype was seen more than once but under ten times. The chain recombines TRBV11-3 with TRBJ2-3; D may be TRBD1 (5 bases). CDR3 length: 14 residues. V gave up 5 bases and J gave up 0 bases, with 9 bases separating them. Germline V lookup: CDR1 SGHNT, CDR2 YENEEA. The CDR3: CASSTRTSTDTQYF. The CDR3 bases are TGTGCCAGCAGCACGCGGACAAGCACAGATACGCAGTATTTT.

This clonotype was seen more than once but under ten times. J is TRBJ1-6 and V is TRBV5-1, with D unresolved. The V gene lost 5 bases and the J gene lost 8 bases, with 11 bases spanning the gap. Germline CDR1 is SGHRS and CDR2 is YFSETQ. The CDR3 has 13 residues. In DNA form, the CDR3 reads TGCGCCAGCAGAGGGAAACCCGATTCACCCCTCCACTTT. Translated: CASRGKPDSPLHF.

This chain connects TRBV2 to TRBJ1-2; TRBD1 agrees at 8 bases. CDR3 length: 12 amino acids. Trimming took 5 bases from V and 6 from J; bases not matched to a gene: 2. Germline CDR1 and CDR2: SNHLY and FYNNEI. In DNA, the CDR3 is TGTGCCAGCAGTCCAGGGGGCCATGGCTACACCTTC. It specifies CASSPGGHGYTF.

This clonotype was seen only a few times. V gene TRBV12-3 or TRBV12-4 combines with J gene TRBJ2-1; D ambiguous. Trimming took off 4 bases at V and 4 bases at J, with 11 bases between the two ends. CDR3 length equals 14 residues. CDR3: CASSSPLSYNEQFF. Written as DNA, the CDR3 is TGTGCCAGCAGTTCCCCACTTTCATACAATGAGCAGTTCTTC.